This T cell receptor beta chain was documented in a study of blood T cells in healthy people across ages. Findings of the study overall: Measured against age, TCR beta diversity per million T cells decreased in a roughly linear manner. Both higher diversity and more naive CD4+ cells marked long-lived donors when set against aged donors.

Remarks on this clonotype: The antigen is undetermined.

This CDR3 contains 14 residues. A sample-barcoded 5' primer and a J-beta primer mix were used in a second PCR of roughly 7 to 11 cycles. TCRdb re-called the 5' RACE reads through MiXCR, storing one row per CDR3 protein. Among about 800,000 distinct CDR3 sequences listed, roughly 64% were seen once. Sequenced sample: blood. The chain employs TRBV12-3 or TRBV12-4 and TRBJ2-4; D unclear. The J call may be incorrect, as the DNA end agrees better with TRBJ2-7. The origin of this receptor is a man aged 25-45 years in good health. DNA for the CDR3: TGTGCCAGCAGTTTGTTTGGGTCCATCTACGAGCAGTACTTC. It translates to CASSLFGSIYEQYF.